Listed below are T cell receptor beta chains from one sample, sequenced in a study of T-cell memory formation after mild COVID-19. TCRdb analysed the 5' RACE reads with MiXCR anew, one entry per CDR3 protein. The sample shows about 390,000 distinct CDR3 sequences, roughly 21% of them seen only once. Sequences were obtained from PBMCs or a T cell subset sorted from them (not recorded which). Source of these receptors: an adult woman who had mild COVID-19 (a few samples of this study predate the infection). Cell type and time point are not known. Both conserved end residues are part of each CDR3. D genes are given only for firm matches. Only part of the rows carry a size: once, few, many, or a class if the clone is expanded.

TRBD2 | TRBJ2-1 | many | TRBV7-2 | CASSPTHASGINNEQFF | TGTGCCAGCAGCCCCACCCACGCTAGCGGGATCAACAATGAGCAGTTCTTC
TRBD2 | TRBJ2-3 | few | TRBV5-1 | CASSRLAGATSTDTQYF | TGCGCCAGCAGTAGGCTAGCGGGGGCCACTAGCACAGATACGCAGTATTTT
TRBD1 | TRBJ1-2 | NA | TRBV7-2 | CASSLGDRVAGYTF | TGTGCCAGCAGCTTAGGCGACAGGGTGGCTGGCTACACCTTC
NA | TRBJ1-1 | NA | TRBV12-3/TRBV12-4 | CASPKEGAEAFF | TGTGCCAGCCCGAAGGAGGGAGCTGAAGCTTTCTTT
NA | TRBJ2-1 | few | TRBV5-4 | CASSFQGPGNEQFF | TGTGCCAGCAGCTTCCAAGGGCCAGGGAATGAGCAGTTCTTC
NA | TRBJ2-3 | NA | TRBV5-5 | CASSLIATDTQYF | TGTGCCAGCAGCTTGATCGCCACAGATACGCAGTATTTT
NA | TRBJ2-3 | NA | TRBV20-1 | CSARGVAQIKGDTQYF | TGCAGTGCTAGAGGGGTCGCACAGATTAAAGGGGATACGCAGTATTTT
TRBD1 | TRBJ2-7 | few | TRBV5-5 | CASSFLTGGQDEQYF | TGTGCCAGCAGCTTTTTAACAGGGGGGCAGGACGAGCAGTACTTC
TRBD1 | TRBJ1-5 | NA | TRBV6-5 | CASSSQGVSNQPQHF | TGTGCCAGCAGTTCCCAGGGGGTTAGCAATCAGCCCCAGCATTTT
TRBD2 | TRBJ2-1 | NA | TRBV7-6 | CASSLSPGGGTYNEQFF | TGTGCCAGCAGCTTATCCCCTGGCGGGGGGACCTACAATGAGCAGTTCTTC
NA | TRBJ2-1 | many | TRBV12-3/TRBV12-4 | CASSLNAGVDEQFF | TGTGCCAGCAGTTTAAACGCAGGGGTCGATGAGCAGTTCTTC
NA | TRBJ1-1 | few | TRBV5-6 | CASSLVGEAFF | TGTGCCAGCAGCTTGGTTGGAGAAGCTTTCTTT
TRBD2 | TRBJ2-1 | NA | TRBV25-1 | CASSEGGGSYNEQFF | TGTGCCAGCAGTGAAGGGGGGGGCTCCTACAATGAGCAGTTCTTC
NA | TRBJ2-5 | NA | TRBV24-1 | CATSEADRVVETQYF | TGTGCCACCAGTGAGGCAGACAGAGTAGTAGAGACCCAGTACTTC
NA | TRBJ1-1 | NA | TRBV29-1 | CSVGSGPMNTEAFF | TGCAGCGTTGGGTCAGGCCCCATGAACACTGAAGCTTTCTTT
NA | TRBJ2-3 | few | TRBV4-3 | CASSQSGRTDTQYF | TGCGCCAGCAGCCAGTCAGGGCGCACAGATACGCAGTATTTT
NA | TRBJ1-6 | few | TRBV12-3/TRBV12-4 | CASSFKGRNRALHF | TGTGCCAGCAGTTTTAAGGGGCGAAATAGGGCCCTCCACTTT
NA | TRBJ2-1 | NA | TRBV4-3 | CARSQEWGSNEQFF | TGCGCCCGCAGCCAAGAATGGGGTTCCAATGAGCAGTTCTTC
NA | TRBJ2-7 | few | TRBV5-6 | CASSWGDYEQYF | TGTGCCAGCAGCTGGGGAGACTACGAGCAGTACTTC
TRBD2 | TRBJ2-1 | few | TRBV24-1 | CATSDSMGGDAYNEQFF | TGTGCCACCAGTGATTCCATGGGGGGGGACGCTTACAATGAGCAGTTCTTC
NA | TRBJ2-7 | NA | TRBV24-1 | CATSIGASYEQYF | TGTGCCACCAGTATTGGCGCCTCCTACGAGCAGTACTTC
TRBD1 | TRBJ2-7 | NA | TRBV24-1 | CATSDTGATYEQYF | TGTGCCACCAGTGACACAGGGGCAACCTACGAGCAGTACTTC
TRBD1 | TRBJ1-1 | NA | TRBV19 | CASTPVGGTGEAFF | TGTGCCAGTACCCCCGTGGGAGGGACAGGTGAAGCTTTCTTT
NA | TRBJ2-5 | NA | TRBV3-1 | CASSQLRTQYF | TGTGCCAGCAGCCAATTACGGACCCAGTACTTC
TRBD1 | TRBJ1-1 | few | TRBV6-1 | CASSNYRGMDTEAFF | TGTGCCAGCAGTAACTACAGGGGGATGGACACTGAAGCTTTCTTT
NA | TRBJ2-7 | few | TRBV5-1 | CASSLGGTVYEQYF | TGCGCCAGCAGCTTGGGGGGAACAGTCTACGAGCAGTACTTC
TRBD2 | TRBJ2-7 | NA | TRBV20-1 | CSALTSGRSYEQYF | TGCAGTGCTCTGACTAGCGGCCGATCCTACGAGCAGTACTTC
NA | TRBJ2-2 | NA | TRBV12-3/TRBV12-4 | CASSLRGAGNTGELFF | TGTGCCAGCAGTCTCAGGGGGGCGGGGAACACCGGGGAGCTGTTTTTT
TRBD1 | TRBJ2-5 | few | TRBV18 | CASSPFWDRGSQETQYF | TGTGCCAGCTCACCCTTCTGGGACAGGGGGTCCCAAGAGACCCAGTACTTC
NA | TRBJ2-2 | few | TRBV7-8 | CASSLAPGRGNTGELFF | TGTGCCAGCAGCTTAGCCCCGGGACGCGGGAACACCGGGGAGCTGTTTTTT
NA | TRBJ1-1 | NA | TRBV10-3 | CAISYGGEGAAEAFF | TGTGCCATCAGTTACGGGGGGGAAGGGGCCGCTGAAGCTTTCTTT
NA | TRBJ2-2 | NA | TRBV7-3 | CASSLNPGNTGELFF | TGTGCCAGCAGCTTAAACCCAGGGAACACCGGGGAGCTGTTTTTT
NA | TRBJ1-1 | few | TRBV5-1 | CASSTGKQGEAFF | TGCGCCAGCAGCACTGGGAAACAGGGTGAAGCTTTCTTT
NA | TRBJ2-2 | NA | TRBV9 | CASSPRSSTGELFF | TGTGCCAGCAGCCCGAGGAGCAGCACCGGGGAGCTGTTTTTT
TRBD2 | TRBJ2-3 | NA | TRBV24-1 | CATSGAGGVTDTQYF | TGTGCCACCAGTGGGGCGGGAGGAGTGACAGATACGCAGTATTTT
TRBD2 | TRBJ2-3 | NA | TRBV20-1 | CSARLAGFTDTQYF | TGCAGTGCTAGACTAGCGGGGTTCACAGATACGCAGTATTTT
NA | TRBJ1-6 | NA | TRBV12-3/TRBV12-4 | CASSFGGVVGLHF | TGTGCCAGCAGTTTCGGGGGCGTGGTCGGCCTCCACTTT
NA | TRBJ1-5 | NA | TRBV6-1 | CASREGLNQPQHF | TGTGCCAGCAGGGAGGGGCTCAATCAGCCCCAGCATTTT
NA | TRBJ1-5 | NA | TRBV19 | CASTRRDTNQPQHF | TGTGCCAGTACCCGCCGGGACACCAATCAGCCCCAGCATTTT
TRBD2 | TRBJ2-3 | NA | TRBV12-3/TRBV12-4 | CASSEALTSTSTDTQYF | TGTGCCAGCAGTGAAGCCCTGACTAGCACGAGTACAGATACGCAGTATTTT